Listed below are T cell receptor beta chains from one sample, sequenced in a study of early T cells in non-severe SARS-CoV-2 infection. TCRdb reanalysed the 5' RACE reads using MiXCR and keeps one entry per CDR3 protein. The sample lists more than 55,000 distinct CDR3 sequences; 13% were seen once. The sample was whole blood. These receptors were collected from an adult who was a healthcare worker with PCR-confirmed SARS-CoV-2 infection or an uninfected control (not recorded which). The CDR3 runs from the conserved cysteine through the conserved F or W. The order of the fields is CDR3 length, J gene, clone size, D gene, V gene, CDR3 DNA, CDR3 protein. D genes are given only for firm matches. Size is stated for part of the rows, as once, few or many counts, or as a class when the clone is expanded.

>15|TRBJ1-6|few|NA|TRBV6-6
TGTGCCAGCAGTCTAAGGGTCGGATCTAATTCACCCCTCCATTTT
CASSLRVGSNSPLHF
>15|TRBJ2-3|many|TRBD2|TRBV19
TGTGCCAGTAGTATACTGCTAGCGGACTCAGATACGCAGTATTTT
CASSILLADSDTQYF
>15|TRBJ2-7|many|NA|TRBV27
TGTGCCAGCAGCTATGACAGGGGAGGGTCCTACGAGCAGTACTTC
CASSYDRGGSYEQYF
>13|TRBJ1-2|few|TRBD1|TRBV7-9
TGTGCCAGCAGCCAGGGACAGAACTATGGCTACACCTTC
CASSQGQNYGYTF
>13|TRBJ2-7|NA|NA|TRBV29-1
TGCAGCGTCCCATCGGGCAGGGGCTACGAGCAGTACTTC
CSVPSGRGYEQYF
>13|TRBJ2-2|NA|NA|TRBV18
TGTGCCAGCGCCGGGGTGAACACCGGGGAGCTGTTTTTT
CASAGVNTGELFF
>16|TRBJ2-1|NA|NA|TRBV19
TGTGCCAGTAGTATCCCGACGGATAGCTCCTACAATGAGCAGTTCTTC
CASSIPTDSSYNEQFF
>18|TRBJ2-3|many|NA|TRBV4-2
TGTGCCAGCAGCCATCCGGGACGGGAGCGGTGGGGCACAGATACGCAGTATTTT
CASSHPGRERWGTDTQYF
>12|TRBJ1-5|few|TRBD1|TRBV19
TGTGTCAGTAGACAGGGTAATCAGCCCCAGCATTTT
CVSRQGNQPQHF
>16|TRBJ2-2|few|NA|TRBV12-3/TRBV12-4
TGTGCCAGCAGTTTAGAGGAGAGGACCTACACCGGGGAGCTGTTTTTT
CASSLEERTYTGELFF
>14|TRBJ1-2|many|NA|TRBV25-1
TGTGCCAGCAGTGAACCAGGAGGTCGGTATGGCTACACCTTC
CASSEPGGRYGYTF
>14|TRBJ1-2|NA|NA|TRBV27
TGTGCCACGGGGAAGGGAGTTTCTAACTATGGCTACACCTTC
CATGKGVSNYGYTF
>17|TRBJ2-1|NA|NA|TRBV20-1
TGCAGTGCTAGAGATCTCCCCCGGGACAATTGGGACAATGAGCAGTTCTTC
CSARDLPRDNWDNEQFF
>17|TRBJ2-3|many|NA|TRBV27
TGTGCCAGCAGTTTATTGACAGCGAGAGGGAGCACAGATACGCAGTATTTT
CASSLLTARGSTDTQYF
>16|TRBJ2-1|many|TRBD1|TRBV7-8
TGTGCCAGCAGCTTCCCTGACAGGGGGATCGACAATGAGCAGTTCTTC
CASSFPDRGIDNEQFF
>11|TRBJ1-1|many|NA|TRBV29-1
TGCAGCGGACTATCTGTTTCTGAAGCTTTCTTT
CSGLSVSEAFF
>14|TRBJ1-1|many|NA|TRBV7-2
TGTGCCAGCAGCCTAGCCGCCACGAACACTGAAGCTTTCTTT
CASSLAATNTEAFF
>15|TRBJ1-5|NA|NA|TRBV6-6
TGTGCCAGCAGTTACTCGCAGGCTGGTAATCAGCCCCAGCATTTT
CASSYSQAGNQPQHF
>14|TRBJ1-2|NA|NA|TRBV6-5
TGTGCCAGCAGTTACTCGATCAGCAACTATGGCTACACCTTC
CASSYSISNYGYTF
>14|TRBJ2-5|NA|NA|TRBV12-3/TRBV12-4
TGTGCCAGCAGGCTTCCAGGGGTTGGGGAGACCCAGTACTTC
CASRLPGVGETQYF
>14|TRBJ2-2|many|NA|TRBV12-3/TRBV12-4
TGTGCCAGCAGTTTAAGTTCTAACACCGGGGAGCTGTTTTTT
CASSLSSNTGELFF
>19|TRBJ2-1|many|TRBD2|TRBV11-1
TGTGCCAGCAGCTCCAGGACTAGCGGGGCCTCCAGCTCCTACAATGAGCAGTTCTTC
CASSSRTSGASSSYNEQFF
>13|TRBJ2-1|few|TRBD2|TRBV7-2
TGTGCCAGCAGCTTCCAGCCTAGCGGTGAGCAGTTCTTC
CASSFQPSGEQFF
>14|TRBJ2-7|NA|NA|TRBV12-3/TRBV12-4
TGTGCCAGCAGTTTAAGGGACAAAACCTACGAGCAGTACTTC
CASSLRDKTYEQYF
>11|TRBJ1-2|NA|NA|TRBV4-1
TGCGCCAGCAGCCAAGCCAGGCACTACACCTTC
CASSQARHYTF
>13|TRBJ1-1|few|NA|TRBV5-4
TGTGCCATTCAAAGGGGGATGAACACTGAAGCTTTCTTT
CAIQRGMNTEAFF
>16|TRBJ1-1|few|TRBD1|TRBV5-1
TGCGCCAGCAGCTTGGCAGTGGGACAGGCGAACACTGAAGCTTTCTTT
CASSLAVGQANTEAFF
>15|TRBJ1-6|many|NA|TRBV19
TGTGCCAGTAGCAAGGGACCTTGGGGGAATTCACCCCTCCACTTT
CASSKGPWGNSPLHF
>13|TRBJ2-7|many|NA|TRBV6-5
TGTGCCAGCAGTTCGGGACTCCTCGGGGAGCAGTACTTC
CASSSGLLGEQYF
>15|TRBJ2-7|many|NA|TRBV7-2
TGTGCCAGCAGCTTAGGGGCGGAAGTACCCTACGAGCAGTACTTC
CASSLGAEVPYEQYF
>14|TRBJ2-3|many|NA|TRBV28
TGTGCCAGCAGTCCTACGGGGGCGGCAGATACGCAGTATTTT
CASSPTGAADTQYF
>14|TRBJ2-5|few|TRBD2|TRBV4-2
TGTGCCAGCAGCCAAACTAGCGGGGGAAAGACCCAGTACTTC
CASSQTSGGKTQYF
>14|TRBJ1-2|many|TRBD1|TRBV19
TGTGCCAGTAGTATGCCAGGGGGCGGGTATGGCTACACCTTC
CASSMPGGGYGYTF
>16|TRBJ2-5|many|NA|TRBV5-6
TGTGCCAGCAGCTACACAGGGGACTCAACGGGGAAGACCCAGTACTTC
CASSYTGDSTGKTQYF
>14|TRBJ1-6|many|NA|TRBV11-2
TGTGCCAGCAGCTTTAGGGGGTATAATTCACCCCTCCACTTT
CASSFRGYNSPLHF
>14|TRBJ2-5|NA|NA|TRBV5-4
TGTGCCAGCAAGGGGGGGAGGAAGGGCGAGACCCAGTACTTC
CASKGGRKGETQYF
>15|TRBJ2-5|many|NA|TRBV7-7
TGTGCCAGCAGTTCTATTCAGGGTCGCCAAGAGACCCAGTACTTC
CASSSIQGRQETQYF
>15|TRBJ2-7|few|TRBD1|TRBV27
TGTGCCAGCAGCCCAGGACAGGGCATAGGGTACGAGCAGTACTTC
CASSPGQGIGYEQYF
>15|TRBJ2-7|many|TRBD2|TRBV5-4
TGTGCCAGCAGCTTCCTCGCGGGGGGGGTCTACGAGCAGTACTTC
CASSFLAGGVYEQYF
>17|TRBJ1-3|many|NA|TRBV10-3
TGTGCCATCAGTGGGGGTCCGACAGGACGAAGAGGAAACACCATATATTTT
CAISGGPTGRRGNTIYF
>15|TRBJ2-1|many|NA|TRBV7-9
TGTGCCAGCAGTTCCACCCAGGGGCGGTACAATGAGCAGTTCTTC
CASSSTQGRYNEQFF
>15|TRBJ1-1|NA|NA|TRBV7-9
TGTGCCACCGGTTTAGTATCCCCGGTGAACACTGAAGCTTTCTTT
CATGLVSPVNTEAFF
>13|TRBJ2-1|NA|NA|TRBV5-4
TGTGCCAGCAGCTTGAACAAAGGGTGGGAGCAGTTCTTC
CASSLNKGWEQFF
>15|TRBJ2-5|NA|TRBD1|TRBV9
TGTGCCAGCAGCGTCGGGCAGGGGGCGGCTGAGACCCAGTACTTC
CASSVGQGAAETQYF
>14|TRBJ2-7|many|TRBD1|TRBV5-1
TGCGCCAGCAGCCGAGGACAGGGGCCGGACGAGCAGTACTTC
CASSRGQGPDEQYF
>12|TRBJ2-3|many|NA|TRBV9
TGTGCCAGCAGCGTAGGGGAAGATACGCAGTATTTT
CASSVGEDTQYF
>15|TRBJ2-3|few|TRBD2|TRBV7-6
TGTGCCAGCAGCCCGAATAGCGGGGGTGCAGATACGCAGTATTTT
CASSPNSGGADTQYF
>13|TRBJ2-1|few|TRBD2|TRBV20-1
TGCAGTGCCCCGGGACTAGGTGGCAATGAGCAGTTCTTC
CSAPGLGGNEQFF
>17|TRBJ2-3|many|TRBD2|TRBV3-1
TGTGCCAGCAGCCAAGATCTAGGGACTAGCATCGTAAATACGCAGTATTTT
CASSQDLGTSIVNTQYF
>13|TRBJ1-2|NA|NA|TRBV11-2
TGTGCCAGCAGCTCGGACGGCTACTATGGCTACACCTTC
CASSSDGYYGYTF
>13|TRBJ2-7|many|NA|TRBV12-3/TRBV12-4
TGTGCCAGCAGTCCCCCAAGTTTCTACGAGCAGTACTTC
CASSPPSFYEQYF
>14|TRBJ2-7|many|TRBD1|TRBV29-1
TGCAGCGTCGTAGGGACAGCCGACTCCTACGAGCAGTACTTC
CSVVGTADSYEQYF
>15|TRBJ2-1|many|NA|TRBV20-1
TGCAGTGCTAGCCGGTGGGGGGGCACTCGTAATGAGCAGTTCTTC
CSASRWGGTRNEQFF
>16|TRBJ2-1|NA|NA|TRBV7-6
TGTGCCAGCAGCGCCGCACAGGGCCTCTCCTACAATGAGCAGTTCTTC
CASSAAQGLSYNEQFF
>12|TRBJ2-7|few|NA|TRBV11-1
TGTGCCAGCAGCTTAAGTGTCTACGAGCAGTACTTC
CASSLSVYEQYF
>12|TRBJ1-2|many|TRBD1|TRBV27
TGTGCCAGCAGTTTAACAGGGGCCGGCTACACCTTC
CASSLTGAGYTF
>19|TRBJ2-3|many|NA|TRBV12-3/TRBV12-4
TGTGCCAGCAGTTTAGAGGGGGGTCTGGGACGGACAAGCACAGATACGCAGTATTTT
CASSLEGGLGRTSTDTQYF
>15|TRBJ2-3|few|NA|TRBV27
TGTGCCAGCAGTTTAGCGGGGGCCCGCACAGATACGCAGTATTTT
CASSLAGARTDTQYF
>15|TRBJ2-1|many|TRBD1|TRBV12-3/TRBV12-4
TGTGCCAGCAGTCTGGGACAGGGAACTTTGAATGAGCAGTTCTTC
CASSLGQGTLNEQFF
>16|TRBJ2-1|many|TRBD2|TRBV12-3/TRBV12-4
TGTGCCAGCAGTTTTAGACTAGCGGGGGCTCCAATTGAGCAGTTCTTC
CASSFRLAGAPIEQFF